This T cell receptor (beta chain) was identified in a study of T cell changes during pregnancy in multiple sclerosis. TCRdb keeps only in-frame clones here, not all; method: immunoSEQ multiplex PCR. This table has around 36,000 clones, around nine tenths appearing once. The specimen was peripheral blood, collected before pregnancy. The source of this sequence is a female donor with multiple sclerosis, enrolled in a pregnancy study.

CDR3 bases: TGCAGCGCCGGAGGGGCGGAAACAGCTCCCACTGAAGCTTTCTTT. Translating gives CSAGGAETAPTEAFF. The chain has TRBV29-1 and TRBJ1-1; D may be TRBD1 (5 bases). CDR1 and CDR2 (germline): SQVTM, ANQGSEA. V was shortened by 7 bases and J by 4 bases, with 22 bases between the two germline ends. There are 15 residues in the CDR3.